This T cell receptor beta chain was recovered during a study of glioma-infiltrating T cells. Study observations and caveats: Tissue-blood divergence was below expectation in non-neoplastic patients, above in gliomas. Tissue and blood shared very few CDR3 sequences.

This clonotype was seen at least ten times. Its antigen remains unknown. Amplification of TCR alpha and beta CDR3 regions from RNA used iRepertoire nested multiplex PCR. One-step reverse transcription and amplification started from approximately 100-400 ng of tissue mRNA or PBMC total RNA. TCRdb reprocessed the multiplex PCR reads via MiXCR and lists one record per CDR3 protein. The sample has some 120,000 distinct CDR3 sequences; roughly 23% are singletons. The sample consisted of glioma tissue, nonneoplastic brain tissue, or PBMCs (not recorded which). The TCR sequence derives from a human donor with low-grade glioma or glioblastoma, undergoing nonglioma brain surgery, or in good health (not recorded which).

The CDR3 coding sequence is TGTGCCACCAGCAGTGCCCAGGGCTACGAGCAGTACTTC. It specifies CATSSAQGYEQYF. The gene calls are TRBV15 and TRBJ2-7, with D perhaps matching TRBD1 (5 bases). Germline CDR1 LNHNV, CDR2 YYDKDF (reference sequence). There are 13 residues in the CDR3. V was cut by 3 bases and J by 3 bases, with 9 bases left in between.